Following are 17 T cell receptor beta chains from one sample sequenced in a study of tumor and adjacent non-tumor tissue in lung cancer. TCRbeta libraries were built with three rounds of nested PCR, modified from ARM-PCR. In TCRdb, the multiplex PCR reads were re-called with MiXCR into one record per CDR3 protein. The sample includes 55,000 to 70,000 distinct CDR3 sequences, just under 60% of them seen just once. The template was RNA from unsorted bulk tissue. The sequencing input was lung tumor tissue. These receptors came from a middle-aged man with non-small cell lung cancer.

On this clonotype itself: At one of its ends the junction is not consistent with the germline gene, which may arise from a read error. J is TRBJ2-7 and V is TRBV11-2; TRBD2 might be the D (5 bases). The CDR3 runs 12 residues. Germline CDR1 SGHAT, CDR2 FQNNGV. The CDR3 DNA reads TGTACCAGCGGCTCCACCCCTGGCGAGCAGTACTTC. Translating gives CTSGSTPGEQYF.

On this clonotype: Because the CDR3 is missing its conserved closing phenylalanine or tryptophan, this is likely a read error. The rearrangement uses TRBV6-6 and TRBJ1-2; no reliable D call. Germline values: CDR1 MNHNY, CDR2 SVGAGI (reference sequence). CDR3 length equals 13 residues. CDR3 sequence: CASSLQFSYDYTL. The CDR3 DNA reads as TGTGCCAGTAGTCTCCAGTTTAGCTATGACTACACCCTC.

On this clonotype itself: A junction boundary mismatches the germline segment, possibly from a read error. The V gene is TRBV20-1, the J gene TRBJ2-2, with 7 positions matching TRBD1. The CDR3 covers 19 residues. Germline V gene data show CDR1 as DFQATT and CDR2 as SNEGSKA (reference sequence). The CDR3 sequence: CSAHYWTGDSTLNTGVLFF. The CDR3 bases are TGCAGTGCTCATTACTGGACAGGCGATTCAACCTTAAACACCGGGGTGCTGTTTTTT.

This clonotype was counted only a few times. The chain uses TRBV5-1 and TRBJ2-5; no reliable D call. The CDR3 consists of 11 residues. Trimming pared 2 bases from V and 4 bases from J, leaving 3 bases between. Germline lookup yields CDR1 SGHRS and CDR2 YFSETQ. The CDR3 here is CASSFGETQYF. As DNA, the CDR3 is TGCGCCAGCAGCTTTGGAGAGACCCAGTACTTC.

This clonotype was seen only a few times. V and J are TRBV29-1 and TRBJ2-2, with no clear D. The germline gives CDR1 SQVTM, CDR2 ANQGSEA. This CDR3 comprises 13 residues. The germline V and J ends were trimmed by 4 bases and 2 bases, with 8 bases remaining between them. The CDR3 region has the DNA TGCAGCGTTGTCGGCAGCAACACCGGGGAGCTGTTTTTT. Its protein product is CSVVGSNTGELFF.

To note about this clonotype: Possible read error: a much larger clone is one base away. V gene TRBV25-1 combines with J gene TRBJ1-2, with no clear D. The germline V gene has CDR1 MGHDK and CDR2 SYGVNS. This CDR3 is 11 amino acids long. V lost 9 bases, J lost 8 bases, and 13 bases lay in between. The CDR3 DNA reads TGTGCCAGGAGGTTCGCGGGGGGCTACACCTTC. Amino acids: CARRFAGGYTF.

This clonotype was counted at least ten times. The chain has TRBV28 and TRBJ2-3, with D perhaps assigned TRBD1 or TRBD2 (5 bases each). The CDR3 sequence is 16 residues long. Germline V gene lookup returns CDR1 MDHEN and CDR2 SYDVKM. Trimming pared 5 bases from V and 2 bases from J, leaving 17 bases between. The chain's CDR3 is CASSPRAGWNTDTQYF. The CDR3 DNA sequence: TGTGCCAGCAGTCCGAGGGCAGGGTGGAACACAGATACGCAGTATTTT.

In regard to this clonotype: A much larger clone lies one base from this, so it may be a read error. This chain connects TRBV5-4 to TRBJ2-7, with 13 nucleotides matching TRBD2. Trimming at V came to 8 bases and at J to 4 bases, leaving 9 bases not matched to a gene. Germline V gene data show CDR1 as SGHNT and CDR2 as YYREEE (reference sequence). The CDR3 runs to 15 residues. CDR3 bases: TGTGCCAGGAGCACAGGACTAGCGGGAGCATACGAGCAGTACTTC. Its translation is CARSTGLAGAYEQYF.

The V and J genes are TRBV2 and TRBJ2-1; 10 bases agree with TRBD2. After removal of 6 bases from V and 8 bases from J, the junction contained 16 bases not matched to a gene. The germline CDR1 and CDR2 sequences are SNHLY and FYNNEI. CDR3 length: 17 amino acids. CDR3 amino acids: CASSPIPTSGIDHEQFF. The CDR3 DNA follows: TGTGCCAGCAGCCCCATACCCACTAGCGGGATAGACCATGAGCAGTTCTTC. Looking up the rest from reference TRBV2 and TRBJ2-1 gives the full variable domain: EPEVTQTPSHQVTQMGQEVILRCVPISNHLYFYWYRQILGQKVEFLVSFYNNEISEKSEIFDDQFSVERPDGSNFTLKIRSTKLEDSAMYFCASSPIPTSGIDHEQFFGPGTRLTVL.

The chain employs TRBV11-1 and TRBJ2-7; the D call may be TRBD1 or TRBD2 (5 bases each). The CDR3 extends over 14 amino acids. Germline CDR1 reads SGHAT; CDR2 reads FQDESV (reference sequence). V was shortened by 5 bases and J by 6 bases, with 17 bases between the two germline ends. In DNA, the CDR3 is TGTGCCAGCAGCCCACAGGCGGGCAGTGGCGAGCAGTACTTC. Its translation: CASSPQAGSGEQYF.

To note about this clonotype: A much larger clone lies one base from this, so it may be a read error. The rearrangement links TRBV5-5 to TRBJ2-7; no definite D call. CDR3 length: 15 amino acids. Between the trimmed V and J ends, which lost 3 bases and 0 bases, there was a span of 13 bases. The germline gives CDR1 SGHKS, CDR2 YYEKEE (reference sequence). The CDR3 reads CASSSAPSVSYEQYF. For the CDR3, the DNA is TGTGCCAGCAGCTCTGCCCCGTCAGTCTCCTACGAGCAGTACTTC. Full variable domain (missing parts from reference TRBV5-5 and TRBJ2-7): DAGVTQSPTHLIKTRGQQVTLRCSPISGHKSVSWYQQVLGQGPQFIFQYYEKEERGRGNFPDRFSARQFPNYSSELNVNALLLGDSALYLCASSSAPSVSYEQYFGPGTRLTVT.

A remark on this clonotype: A much more abundant neighbour one base away suggests this may be a read error. The V and J genes are TRBV28 and TRBJ2-1, with D unclear. This CDR3 is built from 15 residues. Germline CDR1 is MDHEN and CDR2 is SYDVKM. The DNA for the CDR3 is TGTGAGACACCGTTTCCGGCCTACACTCACGATGAGCAGTTCTTC. Encoded protein: CETPFPAYTHDEQFF. Complete variable domain (other parts from reference TRBV28 and TRBJ2-1): DVKVTQSSRYLVKRTGEKVFLECVQDMDHENMFWYRQDPGLGLRLIYFSYDVKMKEKGDIPEGYSVSREKKERFSLILESASTNQTSMYLCETPFPAYTHDEQFFGPGTRLTVL.

As to this clonotype: Germline and junction disagree at one end, which may indicate a read error. This CDR3 reads CASSGSEDTRYF. The CDR3 DNA reads TGCGCCAGTAGCGGGAGTGAGGATACGCGGTATTTT. The chain recombines TRBV6-2 or TRBV6-3 with TRBJ2-3; 9 nucleotides match TRBD2. The CDR3 consists of 12 residues. CDR1 is MNHEY and CDR2 is SVGEGT in the germline V gene.

This clonotype was recorded many times. The rearrangement uses TRBV5-6 and TRBJ2-1; no firm D call. Looked up from germline, CDR1 is SGHDT and CDR2 is YYEEEE. This CDR3 is 12 amino acids long. V dropped 0 bases and J dropped 9 bases, with 7 bases sitting between them. CDR3 amino acids: CASSLVHAEQFF. The CDR3 coding sequence is TGTGCCAGCAGCTTGGTCCACGCTGAGCAGTTCTTC.

This clonotype showed up just a few times. A much larger clone differs from this one at a single base, so this may be a read error. The chain uses TRBV6-1 and TRBJ1-6; TRBD1 aligns across 9 bases. This CDR3 has 20 amino acids. In germline, CDR1 is MNHNS, CDR2 SASEGT. V lost 0 bases to trimming and J lost 6 bases; unmatched junction nucleotides: 15. The CDR3 region is CASSEARGQGIVGCNSPLHF. The CDR3 DNA reads as TGTGCCAGCAGTGAAGCGAGGGGACAGGGTATAGTTGGATGTAATTCACCCCTCCACTTT.

The CDR3 loop reads CASSDVGGLYEQYF. The CDR3 nucleotides are TGTGCCAGCAGCGATGTGGGAGGGCTCTACGAGCAGTACTTC. V is TRBV11-1 and J is TRBJ2-7; 7 nucleotides line up with TRBD2. The V and J ends lost 5 bases and 3 bases, in that order; junction bases with no gene match: 7. The CDR3 sequence is 14 residues long. Per germline, CDR1 SGHAT and CDR2 FQDESV (reference sequence).

This clonotype was detected ten times or more. V gene TRBV11-2 combines with J gene TRBJ2-3; 7 positions agree with TRBD2. This CDR3 comprises 19 residues. Germline lookup yields CDR1 SGHAT and CDR2 FQNNGV. J lost 1 base, V lost 2 bases, and 15 bases had no gene match. DNA of the CDR3: TGTGCCAGCAGCTTATCTAGTGCGGCGGGAGTACGAGGCACAGATACGCAGTATTTT. Translation: CASSLSSAAGVRGTDTQYF.